What follows are 26 T cell receptor beta chains derived from one specimen sequenced in a study of blood T cell repertoires in COVID-19. Clones were sequenced by immunoSEQ multiplex PCR, and TCRdb holds only the in-frame ones, with some missing. Of about 290,000 clones listed, 85% are singletons. Source material: peripheral blood. These receptor sequences come from a woman aged 45 to 65 with active or convalescent COVID-19.

Many counts were recorded for this clone. The chain uses TRBV7-6 and TRBJ2-1, with TRBD2 matching over 8 bases. With 1 base clipped from V and 4 bases from J, the junction kept 3 bases outside the gene matches. This CDR3 comprises 15 residues. CDR1 and CDR2 (germline): SGHVS, FNYEAQ. The CDR3 nucleotides read TGTGCCAGCAGCTTAGTACTAGCGGCTTACAATGAGCAGTTCTTC. Protein sequence: CASSLVLAAYNEQFF. Based on the CDR3 plus reference TRBV7-6 and TRBJ2-1, the full variable domain is GAGVSQSPRYKVTKRGQDVALRCDPISGHVSLYWYRQALGQGPEFLTYFNYEAQQDKSGLPNDRFSAERPEGSISTLTIQRTEQRDSAMYRCASSLVLAAYNEQFFGPGTRLTVL.

The chain uses TRBV18 and TRBJ2-5; the match to TRBD1 covers 9 bases. CDR1 and CDR2 from the germline V gene are KGHSH and LQKENI. V lost 5 bases to trimming and J lost 4 bases; unmatched junction nucleotides: 11. This CDR3 region has 16 residues. DNA for the CDR3: TGTGCCAGCTCATCATCCGGGACAGGGAAGGTAGAGACCCAGTACTTC. Its translation is CASSSSGTGKVETQYF.

This clone was recorded once. The J gene is TRBJ2-1, the V gene TRBV19; 8 nucleotides match TRBD1. Germline V gene data show CDR1 as LNHDA and CDR2 as SQIVND (reference sequence). This CDR3 has 15 amino acids. The V segment lost 7 bases and the J segment 4 bases; nucleotides outside the gene matches: 9. The CDR3 DNA follows: TGTGCCAGTACCCCGACAGGGGTCAAGTACAATGAGCAGTTCTTC. Translated: CASTPTGVKYNEQFF. Drawing the rest from reference TRBV19 and TRBJ2-1, the complete variable domain is DGGITQSPKYLFRKEGQNVTLSCEQNLNHDAMYWYRQDPGQGLRLIYYSQIVNDFQKGDIAEGYSVSREKKESFPLTVTSAQKNPTAFYLCASTPTGVKYNEQFFGPGTRLTVL.

The chain is built from TRBV5-1 and TRBJ2-4; weak D call: TRBD1 (5 bases). Looked up from germline, CDR1 is SGHRS and CDR2 is YFSETQ. The CDR3 is 16 amino acids. The germline V and J ends were trimmed by 0 bases and 1 base, with 11 bases remaining between them. Written as DNA, the CDR3 is TGCGCCAGCAGCTTGGGCCCAGGGCGGGCCAAAAACATTCAGTACTTC. It is translated as CASSLGPGRAKNIQYF.

The chain recombines TRBV7-2 with TRBJ1-1; D perhaps matches TRBD1 (5 bases). The V gene lost 5 bases and the J gene lost 10 bases, with 20 bases spanning the gap. The germline CDR1 and CDR2 sequences are SGHTA and FQGNSA. The length of the CDR3 is 14 residues. CDR3 DNA sequence: TGTGCCAGCAGCCAAAGGCAGGGTCGGGTCGGAGCTTTCTTT. It encodes CASSQRQGRVGAFF.

This CDR3 is CASKTGSPTGEQYF. The CDR3 region has the DNA TGTGCCAGCAAAACCGGGAGCCCGACCGGAGAGCAGTACTTC. The rearrangement links TRBV2 to TRBJ2-7, with D possibly matching TRBD2 (6 bases). Germline CDR1 reads SNHLY; CDR2 reads FYNNEI. The CDR3 runs to 14 residues. Trimming left V 7 bases short and J 7 bases short, with 20 bases between.

The rearrangement uses TRBV7-2 and TRBJ2-7; a possible D gene is TRBD2 (5 bases). Looked up from germline, CDR1 is SGHTA and CDR2 is FQGNSA. Trimming pared 1 base from V and 3 bases from J, leaving 19 bases between. CDR3 length: 17 residues. CDR3: CASSLGATGGLVYEQYF. For the CDR3, the DNA is TGTGCCAGCAGCTTAGGGGCGACCGGCGGGTTAGTCTACGAGCAGTACTTC. Supplemented by reference TRBV7-2 and TRBJ2-7, the full variable domain reads GAGVSQSPSNKVTEKGKDVELRCDPISGHTALYWYRQSLGQGLEFLIYFQGNSAPDKSGLPSDRFSAERTGGSVSTLTIQRTQQEDSAVYLCASSLGATGGLVYEQYFGPGTRLTVT.

The chain joins TRBV28 to TRBJ1-2, with D unclear. The CDR3 length is 14 residues. Trimming took 6 bases from V and 4 from J, leaving 15 bases between them. Germline CDR1 reads MDHEN; CDR2 reads SYDVKM. DNA of the CDR3: TGTGCCAGCAGACCGGGTCGAAACTTCTATGGCTACACCTTC. This codes for CASRPGRNFYGYTF.

The rearrangement uses TRBV7-2 and TRBJ1-2; 8 nucleotides align to TRBD1. Germline-derived CDR1 and CDR2 are SGHTA and FQGNSA. This CDR3 is built from 13 residues. With V trimmed by 5 bases and J by 7 bases, 6 bases remained unmatched. CDR3 region: CASSLGQGTGYTF. The CDR3 nucleotides are TGTGCCAGCAGCCTTGGACAGGGAACTGGCTACACCTTC.

V and J are TRBV11-2 and TRBJ2-7; 14 nucleotides align to TRBD2. Unmatched junction bases numbered 5, after V lost 6 bases and J lost 7 bases. CDR1 is SGHAT and CDR2 is FQNNGV in the germline V gene. The CDR3 sequence is 14 residues long. CDR3 sequence reads: CASRGLAGAREQYF. The CDR3 DNA sequence: TGTGCCAGCAGGGGACTAGCGGGAGCACGGGAGCAGTACTTC.

The chain joins TRBV9 to TRBJ2-7; TRBD1 aligns across 8 bases. Looked up from germline, CDR1 is SGDLS and CDR2 is YYNGEE. Trimming took 3 bases from V and 5 from J; bases not matched to a gene: 16. The CDR3 has 17 amino acids. CDR3 amino acids: CASSEKRTGTPVDEQYF. The CDR3 DNA is TGTGCCAGCAGCGAAAAAAGGACAGGGACCCCGGTGGACGAGCAGTACTTC.

The rearrangement links TRBV5-1 to TRBJ2-6; D is ambiguous. The CDR3 length is 15 residues. V lost 0 bases and J 5 bases, leaving 9 bases between the germline ends. CDR1 SGHRS and CDR2 YFSETQ come from the germline V gene. The CDR3 region is CASSLDSNRANVLTF. DNA of the CDR3: TGCGCCAGCAGCTTGGACAGTAATCGGGCCAACGTCCTGACTTTC. The full variable domain, with the rest looked up from reference TRBV5-1 and TRBJ2-6, is KAGVTQTPRYLIKTRGQQVTLSCSPISGHRSVSWYQQTPGQGLQFLFEYFSETQRNKGNFPGRFSGRQFSNSRSEMNVSTLELGDSALYLCASSLDSNRANVLTFGAGSRLTVL.

The rearrangement links TRBV24-1 to TRBJ2-3; D might be TRBD2 (5 bases). Per the germline V gene, CDR1 is KGHDR and CDR2 is SFDVKD. The V and J ends lost 3 bases and 0 bases respectively, with 9 bases between them. The CDR3 contains 15 residues. DNA for the CDR3: TGTGCCACCAGTGATGTGGGAGCTAGCACAGATACGCAGTATTTT. Encoded protein: CATSDVGASTDTQYF.

CDR3 amino acids: CASSQTGGESYGYTF. CDR3 coding DNA: TGCGCCAGCAGTCAAACAGGGGGCGAGAGCTATGGCTACACCTTC. The gene calls are TRBV5-1 and TRBJ1-2; TRBD1 agrees at 9 bases. CDR3 length: 15 amino acids. Germline-derived CDR1 and CDR2 are SGHRS and YFSETQ. V was clipped by 5 bases and J by 4 bases; unmatched bases: 9. Combining the CDR3 with reference TRBV5-1 and TRBJ1-2 gives the whole variable domain KAGVTQTPRYLIKTRGQQVTLSCSPISGHRSVSWYQQTPGQGLQFLFEYFSETQRNKGNFPGRFSGRQFSNSRSEMNVSTLELGDSALYLCASSQTGGESYGYTFGSGTRLTVV.

The gene calls are TRBV6-5 and TRBJ1-5; tentative D call: TRBD1 (6 bases). Trimming took 5 bases from V and 0 from J, leaving 11 bases between them. The germline gives CDR1 MNHEY, CDR2 SVGAGI. The CDR3 sequence is 15 residues long. The CDR3 coding sequence is TGTGCCAGCAGTCCGGACAGTAATAGCAATCAGCCCCAGCATTTT. Its translation: CASSPDSNSNQPQHF.

The chain recombines TRBV5-1 with TRBJ1-1; the match to TRBD1 covers 11 bases. The germline V gene has CDR1 SGHRS and CDR2 YFSETQ. V lost 0 bases, J lost 4 bases, and 2 bases stayed unmatched. The CDR3 has 15 amino acids. The CDR3 here is CASSLGDRGTTEAFF. The CDR3 DNA reads as TGCGCCAGCAGCTTGGGGGACAGGGGGACCACTGAAGCTTTCTTT.

This clone was seen a few times. The chain has TRBV27 and TRBJ1-1; 7 bases are a match to TRBD1. Germline assignment: CDR1 MNHEY and CDR2 SMNVEV (reference sequence). With V trimmed by 8 bases and J by 5 bases, 5 bases remained unmatched. The CDR3 sequence is 12 residues long. CDR3 nucleotide sequence: TGTGCCAGCTCCCCACAGGGGACTGAAGCTTTCTTT. Protein sequence: CASSPQGTEAFF.

V and J are TRBV6-5 and TRBJ1-5; D is possibly TRBD1 (6 bases). V was clipped by 6 bases and J by 3 bases, with 12 bases between them. Germline CDR1 is MNHEY and CDR2 is SVGAGI. This CDR3 has 14 residues. In DNA form, the CDR3 reads TGTGCCAGCAGGACAGGACTAGACAATCAGCCCCAGCATTTT. Protein sequence: CASRTGLDNQPQHF.

This chain links TRBV21-1 with TRBJ2-1; the listed D gene, TRBD2, was not tested against the DNA. TRBV21-1 is given as a pseudogene. The CDR3 has 18 residues. The CDR3 region has the DNA TGTGCCAGCAGCAAAGCCAATAGGCGGGTCAGCGGCTACAATGAGCAGTTCTTC. This translates into CASSKANRRVSGYNEQFF.

The J gene is TRBJ1-1, the V gene TRBV28, with 8 bases identical to TRBD1. The germline gives CDR1 MDHEN, CDR2 SYDVKM. There are 17 residues in the CDR3. Losses at the gene ends were 3 bases for V and 7 bases for J; bases not matched to a gene: 16. The CDR3, as DNA: TGTGCCAGCAGTTTCAGTGGGCAGGGGGCCCTTTCGAATGAAGCTTTCTTT. Encoded protein: CASSFSGQGALSNEAFF.

The chain combines TRBV10-2 with TRBJ1-1; 7 bases line up with TRBD1. In germline, CDR1 is WSHSY, CDR2 SAAADI. This CDR3 contains 15 residues. Trimming at V came to 2 bases and at J to 4 bases, leaving 7 bases not matched to a gene. CDR3 DNA: TGCGCCAGCAGTGAGCACAGGGGTTTAGGCACTGAAGCTTTCTTT. Translating it yields CASSEHRGLGTEAFF.

The rearrangement links TRBV7-6 to TRBJ2-1, with 11 bases aligning to TRBD2. Per germline, CDR1 SGHVS and CDR2 FNYEAQ. The CDR3 covers 18 residues. Germline trimming cut 1 base from V and 5 bases from J; bases unmatched to any gene: 10. DNA of the CDR3: TGTGCCAGCAGCTTAGTGGTTCCTAGCGGGAGGTTGAACAATGAGCAGTTCTTC. Its protein is CASSLVVPSGRLNNEQFF.

The chain carries TRBV4-2 and TRBJ2-2; TRBD2 matches 8 bases. The germline V gene encodes CDR1 LGHNA and CDR2 YNFKEQ. Germline trimming cut 2 bases from V and 7 bases from J; bases unmatched to any gene: 12. CDR3 length: 17 residues. CDR3 sequence (DNA): TGTGCCAGCAGCCAACCCGGCCAGCGGGAGAGGGTCGGGGAGCTGTTTTTT. Translated: CASSQPGQRERVGELFF.

The chain uses TRBV7-9 and TRBJ2-3, with D possibly being TRBD2 (6 bases). This CDR3 region has 17 residues. Trimming pared 0 bases from V and 6 bases from J, leaving 19 bases between. Germline lookup yields CDR1 SEHNR and CDR2 FQNEAQ (reference sequence). Here the CDR3 reads CASSLARGNLGADTQYF. The CDR3 DNA reads as TGTGCCAGCAGCTTAGCGCGGGGCAACCTAGGAGCTGATACGCAGTATTTT.

The CDR3 loop is CASSLVPSKGYTF. CDR3 coding DNA: TGTGCCAGCAGCTTGGTACCGAGTAAGGGCTACACCTTC. The gene calls are TRBV5-6 and TRBJ1-2, with D hard to call. Germline loops: CDR1 SGHDT, CDR2 YYEEEE. V gave up 0 bases and J gave up 8 bases, with 11 bases separating them. The length of the CDR3 is 13 residues. The whole variable domain, filled in from reference TRBV5-6 and TRBJ1-2, reads DAGVTQSPTHLIKTRGQQVTLRCSPKSGHDTVSWYQQALGQGPQFIFQYYEEEERQRGNFPDRFSGHQFPNYSSELNVNALLLGDSALYLCASSLVPSKGYTFGSGTRLTVV.

The chain couples TRBV19 to TRBJ1-2, with a weak D call TRBD1 (5 bases). CDR3 length: 14 residues. Germline CDR1 is LNHDA and CDR2 is SQIVND (reference sequence). V lost 7 bases to trimming and J lost 8 bases, with 20 bases between them. In DNA form, the CDR3 reads TGTGCCAGTAATCAAGGCGGGGGAATCGTCGGCTACACCTTC. Its protein product is CASNQGGGIVGYTF.